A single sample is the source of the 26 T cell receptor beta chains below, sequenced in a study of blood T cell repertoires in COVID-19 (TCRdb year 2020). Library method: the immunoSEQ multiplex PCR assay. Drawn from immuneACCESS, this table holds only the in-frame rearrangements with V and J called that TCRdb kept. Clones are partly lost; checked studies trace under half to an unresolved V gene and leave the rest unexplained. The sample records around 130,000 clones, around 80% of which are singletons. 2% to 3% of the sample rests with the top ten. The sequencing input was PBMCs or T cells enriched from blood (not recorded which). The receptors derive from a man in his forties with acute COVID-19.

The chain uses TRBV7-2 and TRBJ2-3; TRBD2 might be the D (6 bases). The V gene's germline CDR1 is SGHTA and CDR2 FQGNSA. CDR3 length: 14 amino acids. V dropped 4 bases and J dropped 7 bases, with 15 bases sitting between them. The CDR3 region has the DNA TGTGCCAGCAGCTCGGCGCGGGGTGGAAATACGCAGTATTTT. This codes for CASSSARGGNTQYF.

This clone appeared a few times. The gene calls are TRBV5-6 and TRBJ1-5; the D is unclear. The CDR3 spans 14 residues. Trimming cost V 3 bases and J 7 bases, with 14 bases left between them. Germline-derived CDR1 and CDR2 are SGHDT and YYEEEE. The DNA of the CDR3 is TGTGCCAGCAGCTCGGGCCGGGGATTGCAGCCCCAGCATTTT. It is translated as CASSSGRGLQPQHF.

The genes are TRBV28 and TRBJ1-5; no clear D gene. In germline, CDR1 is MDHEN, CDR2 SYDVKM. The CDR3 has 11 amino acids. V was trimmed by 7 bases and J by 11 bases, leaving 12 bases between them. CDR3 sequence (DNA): TGTGCCAGCACCCTTAGGGAGTCCCAGCATTTT. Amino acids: CASTLRESQHF.

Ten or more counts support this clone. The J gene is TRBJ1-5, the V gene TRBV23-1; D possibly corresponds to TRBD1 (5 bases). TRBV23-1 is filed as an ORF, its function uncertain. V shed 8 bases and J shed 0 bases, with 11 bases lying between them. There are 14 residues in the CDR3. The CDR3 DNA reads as TGCGCCAGCCATATAGGGGATAGCAATCAGCCCCAGCATTTT. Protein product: CASHIGDSNQPQHF.

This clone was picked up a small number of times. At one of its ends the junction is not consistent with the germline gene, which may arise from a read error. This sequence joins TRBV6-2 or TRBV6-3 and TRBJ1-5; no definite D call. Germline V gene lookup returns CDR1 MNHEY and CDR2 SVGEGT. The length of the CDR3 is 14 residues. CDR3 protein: CASSYSRSHQPQHF. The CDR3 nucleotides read TGTGCCAGCAGTTATTCCCGTAGCCATCAGCCCCAGCATTTT.

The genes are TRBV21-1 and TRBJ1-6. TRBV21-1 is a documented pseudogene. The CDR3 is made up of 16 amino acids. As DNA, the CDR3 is TGTGCCAGCAAAGGGGGGGGCTCGTCGGTTGATTCACCCCTCCACTTT. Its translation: CASKGGGSSVDSPLHF.

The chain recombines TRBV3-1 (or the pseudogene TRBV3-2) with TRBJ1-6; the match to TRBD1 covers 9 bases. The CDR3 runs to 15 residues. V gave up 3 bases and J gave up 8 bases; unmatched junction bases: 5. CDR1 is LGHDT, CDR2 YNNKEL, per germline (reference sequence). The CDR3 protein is CASSQTGGLDSPLHF. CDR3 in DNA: TGTGCCAGCAGCCAGACAGGGGGATTGGATTCACCCCTCCACTTT.

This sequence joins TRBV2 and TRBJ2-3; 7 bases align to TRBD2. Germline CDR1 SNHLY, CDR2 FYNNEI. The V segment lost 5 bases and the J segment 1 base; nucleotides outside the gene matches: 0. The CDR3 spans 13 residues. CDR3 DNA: TGTGCCAGCAGTCGGGGGGGCACAGATACGCAGTATTTT. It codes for CASSRGGTDTQYF.

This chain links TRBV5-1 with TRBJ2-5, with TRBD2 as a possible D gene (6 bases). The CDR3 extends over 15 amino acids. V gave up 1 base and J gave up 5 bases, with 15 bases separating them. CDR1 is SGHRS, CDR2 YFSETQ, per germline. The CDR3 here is CASSLSGGDWETQYF. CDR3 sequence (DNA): TGCGCCAGCAGCTTGAGTGGCGGGGATTGGGAGACCCAGTACTTC.

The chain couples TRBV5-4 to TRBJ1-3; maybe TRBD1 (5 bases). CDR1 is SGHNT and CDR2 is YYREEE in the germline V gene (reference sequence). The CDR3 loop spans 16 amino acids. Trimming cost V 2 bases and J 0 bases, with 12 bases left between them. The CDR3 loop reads CASSFSRGSSGNTIYF. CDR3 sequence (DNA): TGTGCCAGCAGCTTTTCTCGGGGGAGCTCTGGAAACACCATATATTTT.

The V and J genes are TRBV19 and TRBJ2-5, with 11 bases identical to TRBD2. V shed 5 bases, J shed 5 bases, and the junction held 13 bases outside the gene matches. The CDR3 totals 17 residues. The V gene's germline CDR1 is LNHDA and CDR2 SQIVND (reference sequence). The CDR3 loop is CASSGGLAVPGRETQYF. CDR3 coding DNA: TGTGCCAGTAGTGGGGGACTAGCGGTCCCCGGGAGGGAGACCCAGTACTTC.

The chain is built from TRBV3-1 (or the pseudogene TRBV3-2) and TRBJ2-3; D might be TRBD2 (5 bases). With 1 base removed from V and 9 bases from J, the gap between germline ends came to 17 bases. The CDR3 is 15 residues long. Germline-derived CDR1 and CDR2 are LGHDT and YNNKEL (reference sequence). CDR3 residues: CASSQGFLADKTQYF. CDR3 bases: TGTGCCAGCAGCCAAGGATTCCTAGCCGACAAAACGCAGTATTTT.

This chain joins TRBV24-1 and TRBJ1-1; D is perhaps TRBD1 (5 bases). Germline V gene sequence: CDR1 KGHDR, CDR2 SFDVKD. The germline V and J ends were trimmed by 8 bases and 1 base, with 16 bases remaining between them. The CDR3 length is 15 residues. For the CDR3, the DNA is TGTGCCACCAAAAATAAGGGGAGGAAGAACACTGAAGCTTTCTTT. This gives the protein CATKNKGRKNTEAFF.

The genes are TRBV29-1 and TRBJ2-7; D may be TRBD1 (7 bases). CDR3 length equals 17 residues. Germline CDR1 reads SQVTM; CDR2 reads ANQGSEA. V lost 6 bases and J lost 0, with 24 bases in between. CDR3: CSVPLTTGDSPSYEQYF. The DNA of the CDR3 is TGCAGCGTCCCCCTCACTACAGGGGACTCACCCTCCTACGAGCAGTACTTC.

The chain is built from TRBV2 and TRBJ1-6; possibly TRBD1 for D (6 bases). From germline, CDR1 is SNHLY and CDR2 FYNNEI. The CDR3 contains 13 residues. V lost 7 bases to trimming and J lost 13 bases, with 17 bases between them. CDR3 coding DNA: TGTGCCAGCAATGAGGGGGGGCAGCTTCCCCTCCACTTT. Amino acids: CASNEGGQLPLHF.

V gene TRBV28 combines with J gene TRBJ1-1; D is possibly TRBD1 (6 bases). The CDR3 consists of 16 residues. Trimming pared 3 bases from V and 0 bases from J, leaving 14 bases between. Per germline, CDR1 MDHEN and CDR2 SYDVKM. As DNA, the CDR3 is TGTGCCAGCAGTTTGGTGTTTGGACAGTTGAACACTGAAGCTTTCTTT. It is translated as CASSLVFGQLNTEAFF.

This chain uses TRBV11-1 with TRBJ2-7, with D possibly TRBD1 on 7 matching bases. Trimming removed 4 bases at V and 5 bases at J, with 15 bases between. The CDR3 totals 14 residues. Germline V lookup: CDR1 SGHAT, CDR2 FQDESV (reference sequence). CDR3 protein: CASSYSQGGHEQYF. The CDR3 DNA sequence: TGTGCCAGCAGCTACTCCCAGGGGGGCCACGAGCAGTACTTC.

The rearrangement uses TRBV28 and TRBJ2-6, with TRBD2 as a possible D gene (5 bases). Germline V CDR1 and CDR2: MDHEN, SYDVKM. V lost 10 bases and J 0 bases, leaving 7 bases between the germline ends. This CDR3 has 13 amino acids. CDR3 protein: CATRDSGANVLTF. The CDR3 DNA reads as TGTGCCACCCGGGACTCTGGGGCCAACGTCCTGACTTTC.

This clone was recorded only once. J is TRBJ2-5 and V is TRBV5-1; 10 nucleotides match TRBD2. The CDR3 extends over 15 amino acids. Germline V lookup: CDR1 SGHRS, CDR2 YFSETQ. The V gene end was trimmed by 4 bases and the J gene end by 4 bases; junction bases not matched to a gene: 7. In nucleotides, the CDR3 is TGCGCCAGCAGCCCCGGAGCGGGGGGGATAGAGACCCAGTACTTC. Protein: CASSPGAGGIETQYF.

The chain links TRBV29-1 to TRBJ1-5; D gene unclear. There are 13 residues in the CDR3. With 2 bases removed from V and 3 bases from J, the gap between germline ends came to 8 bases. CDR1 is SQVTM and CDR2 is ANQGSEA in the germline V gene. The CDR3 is CSVEPQPNQPQHF. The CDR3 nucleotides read TGCAGCGTTGAACCACAGCCCAATCAGCCCCAGCATTTT.

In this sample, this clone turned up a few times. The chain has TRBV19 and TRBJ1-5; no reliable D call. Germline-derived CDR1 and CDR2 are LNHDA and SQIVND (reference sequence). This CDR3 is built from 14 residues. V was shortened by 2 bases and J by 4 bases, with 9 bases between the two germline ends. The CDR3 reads CASSISGRNQPQHF. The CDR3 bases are TGTGCCAGTAGTATATCGGGGAGAAATCAGCCCCAGCATTTT.

CDR3 sequence: CASSIGDRGRNEQFF. The CDR3, as DNA: TGTGCCAGTAGTATAGGGGACAGGGGGCGAAATGAGCAGTTCTTC. The V and J genes are TRBV19 and TRBJ2-1; 12 bases are shared with TRBD1. The CDR3 sequence is 15 residues long. After removal of 1 base from V and 7 bases from J, the junction contained 2 bases not matched to a gene. CDR1 and CDR2 (germline): LNHDA, SQIVND (reference sequence).

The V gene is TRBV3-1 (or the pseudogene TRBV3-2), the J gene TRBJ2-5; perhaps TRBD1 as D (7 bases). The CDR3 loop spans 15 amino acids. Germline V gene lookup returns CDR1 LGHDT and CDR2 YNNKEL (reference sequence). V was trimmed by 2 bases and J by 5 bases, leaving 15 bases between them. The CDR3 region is CASSQMSGGRETQYF. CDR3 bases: TGTGCCAGCAGCCAAATGTCAGGGGGGCGGGAGACCCAGTACTTC.

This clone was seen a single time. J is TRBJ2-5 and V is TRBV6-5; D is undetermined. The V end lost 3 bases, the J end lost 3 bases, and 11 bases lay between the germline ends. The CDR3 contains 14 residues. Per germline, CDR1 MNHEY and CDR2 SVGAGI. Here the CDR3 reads CASSYFGGEETQYF. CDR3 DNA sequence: TGTGCCAGCAGTTATTTTGGCGGTGAAGAGACCCAGTACTTC.

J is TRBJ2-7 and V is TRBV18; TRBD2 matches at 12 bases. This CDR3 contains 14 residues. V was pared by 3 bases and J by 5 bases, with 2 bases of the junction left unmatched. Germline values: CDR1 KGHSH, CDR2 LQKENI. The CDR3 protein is CASSPGLAGNEQYF. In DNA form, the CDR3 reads TGTGCCAGCTCACCCGGACTAGCGGGAAACGAGCAGTACTTC.

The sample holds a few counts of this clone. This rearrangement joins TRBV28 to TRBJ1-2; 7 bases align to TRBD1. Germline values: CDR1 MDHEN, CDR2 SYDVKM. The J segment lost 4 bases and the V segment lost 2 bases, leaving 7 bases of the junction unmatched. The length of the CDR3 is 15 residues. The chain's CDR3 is CASSLQGQGGYGYTF. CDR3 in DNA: TGTGCCAGCAGTTTACAGGGGCAGGGGGGCTATGGCTACACCTTC.